This TCR beta chain was found in a study of T cells in tuberculosis (dated by TCRdb to the late 2010s). Regarding the study in general: In the study, CD1B tetramers and high-throughput TCR immunosequencing were combined to characterize T cells specific for the mycobacterial lipid antigen glucose monomycolate (GMM). A South African clinical cohort compared IGRA-negative adolescents, IGRA-positive adolescents with latent tuberculosis and adults with active tuberculosis, 10 to 11 per group. PBMC from active tuberculosis patients were archived either before standard anti-tuberculosis treatment began or within 7 days of its start.

V is cut by 2 bases and J by 4 bases, and the space between the germline ends is 16 bases. Counted from cysteine to phenylalanine, this CDR3 has 16 amino acids. The sequence is cut down to CDR3 DNA, 48 bases in frame from base 1. TCR libraries were generated with the immunoSEQ multiplex PCR assay, using TCR-beta and/or TCR-alpha/delta assays for each sample. The amplified TCR libraries were sequenced on the Illumina high-throughput platform. On the authors' methods: Clustering and dimensionality reduction relied on pairwise TCRdist distances among GMM-specific receptors from T cells that were either sorted ex vivo or expanded in vitro. The score assigned to each clinical repertoire was mean NN-distance, meaning the average TCRdist to the nearest 10% of tetramer-positive reference sequences. To compute GEM TCR motif frequency, the fraction of unique TCRs matching known GEM sequences by V/J usage and CDR3 length was calculated. Active tuberculosis was classified by linear discriminant analysis with leave-one-out cross-validation, implemented in scikit-learn. TCRdb retrieved this table from immuneACCESS and kept in-frame rearrangements only. Not all clones are present; in checked studies, unresolved V genes account for under half, and no reason is known for the remainder. That table is the source of V, J and clone size, and D and trimming were worked out from the DNA. Here the sample has 47,000 or so clones; nearly 95% occur a single time. Approximately 1.5% of the sample is taken by the ten largest.

The time point tag for this specimen amounts to: new active TB diagnosis, blood taken before or within 7 days of starting treatment. Patients with active tuberculosis were defined as newly diagnosed, HIV-seronegative South African adults aged 18 years or older. Confirmation of active tuberculosis was obtained by positive sputum smear microscopy and/or positive M. tuberculosis culture. Immunosequencing of unsorted cryopreserved PBMC covered, on average, approximately 100,000 T cells per clinical donor. General conclusions and limits of the study: Clinical samples were selected based on the availability of cryopreserved specimens, with adults included as active tuberculosis cases and adolescents included as controls. Using GEM motif frequencies, a classifier achieved around 70% accuracy, whereas a classifier built on the diverse GMM-specific repertoire got to 87% accuracy (AUROC around 0.9). Compared with IGRA-negative controls, TCR-alpha repertoires from active tuberculosis had smaller mean NN-distances to GMM-specific TCRs, which suggests clonal expansion of these TCRs. Shorter CDR3-alpha lengths in active tuberculosis patients partly drove the smaller NN-distances, and the TCR-beta difference was not statistically significant.

Of note for this clone: Its antigen specificity is not known. Base-call qualities are not available, and no considerably larger clone is one nucleotide away.

The material sequenced was PBMCs, taken at tuberculosis diagnosis. The chain uses TRBV23-1 and TRBJ2-3; TRBD1 is a possible D gene, resting on 5 matching bases. TRBV23-1 is flagged as an ORF with uncertain function. This clonotype was obtained from an adult with tuberculosis. The CDR3 has the sequence CASSQLWTLTADTQYF. The DNA is as follows: TGCGCCAGCAGTCAACTTTGGACACTCACGGCAGATACGCAGTATTTT.